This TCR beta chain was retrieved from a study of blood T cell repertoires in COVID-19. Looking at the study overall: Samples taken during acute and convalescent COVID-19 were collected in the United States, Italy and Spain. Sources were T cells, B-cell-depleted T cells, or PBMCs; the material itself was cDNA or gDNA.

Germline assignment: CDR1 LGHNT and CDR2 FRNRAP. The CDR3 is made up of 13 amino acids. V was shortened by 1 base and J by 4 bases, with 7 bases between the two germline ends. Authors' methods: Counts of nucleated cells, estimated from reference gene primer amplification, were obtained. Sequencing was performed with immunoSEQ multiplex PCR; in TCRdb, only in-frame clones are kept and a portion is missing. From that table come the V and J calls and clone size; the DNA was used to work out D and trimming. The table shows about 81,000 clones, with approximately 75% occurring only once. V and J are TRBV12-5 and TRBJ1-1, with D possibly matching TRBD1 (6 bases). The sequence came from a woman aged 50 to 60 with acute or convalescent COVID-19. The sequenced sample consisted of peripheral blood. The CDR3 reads CASGLEQGTEAFF. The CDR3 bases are TGTGCTAGTGGTTTGGAACAGGGCACTGAAGCTTTCTTT.